The 3 T cell receptor beta chains below were found in one sample sequenced in a study of CD4 T cells in relation to SARS-CoV-2 and coronaviruses. The protocol was immunoSEQ multiplex PCR, while the TCRdb copy is restricted to in-frame clones and leaves out a portion. The sample lists about 36,000 clones, 77% occurring once. Their specific antigens are unknown. The sequencing input was memory CD4+ T cells from PBMCs, cultured in vitro. These TCRs come from an adult with COVID-19.

This chain links TRBV7-9 with TRBJ1-6, with 9 bases aligning to TRBD1. The germline V gene encodes CDR1 SEHNR and CDR2 FQNEAQ (reference sequence). The CDR3 contains 16 residues. Germline trimming cut 6 bases from V and 10 bases from J; bases unmatched to any gene: 13. The CDR3 protein is CASRGDEGQGNSPLHF. The CDR3 nucleotides read TGTGCCAGCAGAGGAGATGAGGGACAGGGAAACTCACCCCTCCACTTT.

Only one count was recorded for this clone. V is TRBV3-1 (or the pseudogene TRBV3-2) and J is TRBJ2-4; tentative D call: TRBD1 (6 bases). Germline V gene data show CDR1 as LGHDT and CDR2 as YNNKEL (reference sequence). V was clipped by 4 bases and J by 0 bases, with 13 bases between them. The CDR3 extends over 16 amino acids. The CDR3 protein is CASSPQGSLAKNIQYF. The CDR3 coding sequence is TGTGCCAGCAGCCCGCAGGGGTCTCTAGCCAAAAACATTCAGTACTTC.

The chain has TRBV2 and TRBJ1-5; unclear D gene. The germline gives CDR1 SNHLY, CDR2 FYNNEI. CDR3 length: 14 amino acids. Between the trimmed V and J ends, which lost 2 bases and 0 bases, there was a span of 5 bases. CDR3 loop: CASSEYYSNQPQHF. Here the CDR3 DNA reads TGTGCCAGCAGTGAATACTATAGCAATCAGCCCCAGCATTTT.